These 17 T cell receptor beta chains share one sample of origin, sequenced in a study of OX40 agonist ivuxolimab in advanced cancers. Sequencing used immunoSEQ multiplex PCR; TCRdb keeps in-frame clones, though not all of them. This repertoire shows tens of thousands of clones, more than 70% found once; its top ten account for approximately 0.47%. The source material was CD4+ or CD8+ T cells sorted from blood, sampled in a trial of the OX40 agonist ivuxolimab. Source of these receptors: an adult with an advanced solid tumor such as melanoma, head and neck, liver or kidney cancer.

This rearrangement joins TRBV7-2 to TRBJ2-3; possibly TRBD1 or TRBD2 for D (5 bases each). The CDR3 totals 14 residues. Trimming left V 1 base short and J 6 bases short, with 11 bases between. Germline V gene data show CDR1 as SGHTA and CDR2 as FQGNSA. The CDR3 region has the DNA TGTGCCAGCAGCTTAGAGGGGAGAGTGGATACGCAGTATTTT. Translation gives CASSLEGRVDTQYF. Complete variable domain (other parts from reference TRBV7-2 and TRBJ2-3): GAGVSQSPSNKVTEKGKDVELRCDPISGHTALYWYRQSLGQGLEFLIYFQGNSAPDKSGLPSDRFSAERTGGSVSTLTIQRTQQEDSAVYLCASSLEGRVDTQYFGPGTRLTVL.

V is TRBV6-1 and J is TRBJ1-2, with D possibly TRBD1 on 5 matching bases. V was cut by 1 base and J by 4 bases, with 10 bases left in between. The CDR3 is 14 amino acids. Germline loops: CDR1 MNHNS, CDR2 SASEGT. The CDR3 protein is CASSEERQLYGYTF. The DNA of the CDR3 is TGTGCCAGCAGTGAAGAACGACAGCTCTATGGCTACACCTTC.

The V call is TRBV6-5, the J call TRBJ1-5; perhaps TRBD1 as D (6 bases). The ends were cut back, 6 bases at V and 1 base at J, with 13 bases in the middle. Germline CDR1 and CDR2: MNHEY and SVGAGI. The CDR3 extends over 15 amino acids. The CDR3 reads CASRLQGTSNQPQHF. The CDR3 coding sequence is TGTGCCAGCAGACTACAGGGAACCAGCAATCAGCCCCAGCATTTT.

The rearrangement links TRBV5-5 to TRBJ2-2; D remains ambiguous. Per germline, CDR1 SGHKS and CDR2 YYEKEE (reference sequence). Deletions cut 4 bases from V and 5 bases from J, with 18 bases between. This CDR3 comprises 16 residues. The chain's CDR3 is CASSPVFGVGTGELFF. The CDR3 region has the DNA TGTGCCAGCAGCCCCGTATTTGGTGTGGGGACCGGGGAGCTGTTTTTT.

The CDR3 loop is CASSLNSGQPQHF. The DNA of the CDR3 is TGTGCCAGCAGCTTAAATTCGGGCCAGCCCCAGCATTTT. This sequence joins TRBV7-2 and TRBJ1-5; D is undetermined. The V and J ends lost 2 bases and 7 bases respectively, with 9 bases between them. The CDR3 consists of 13 residues. Germline V lookup: CDR1 SGHTA, CDR2 FQGNSA. The full variable domain, with the rest looked up from reference TRBV7-2 and TRBJ1-5, is GAGVSQSPSNKVTEKGKDVELRCDPISGHTALYWYRQSLGQGLEFLIYFQGNSAPDKSGLPSDRFSAERTGGSVSTLTIQRTQQEDSAVYLCASSLNSGQPQHFGDGTRLSIL.

The CDR3 here is CASSFQGQGAYGYTF. The CDR3 nucleotides read TGTGCCAGCAGCTTTCAGGGACAGGGGGCCTATGGCTACACCTTC. The rearrangement links TRBV5-5 to TRBJ1-2, with 12 bases matching TRBD1. The V gene end was trimmed by 2 bases and the J gene end by 4 bases; junction bases not matched to a gene: 3. The CDR3 runs to 15 residues. Germline loops: CDR1 SGHKS, CDR2 YYEKEE (reference sequence). Complete variable domain (other parts from reference TRBV5-5 and TRBJ1-2): DAGVTQSPTHLIKTRGQQVTLRCSPISGHKSVSWYQQVLGQGPQFIFQYYEKEERGRGNFPDRFSARQFPNYSSELNVNALLLGDSALYLCASSFQGQGAYGYTFGSGTRLTVV.

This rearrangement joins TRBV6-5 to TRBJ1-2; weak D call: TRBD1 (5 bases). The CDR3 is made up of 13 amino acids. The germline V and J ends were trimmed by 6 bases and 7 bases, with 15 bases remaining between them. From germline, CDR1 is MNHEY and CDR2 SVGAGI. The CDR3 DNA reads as TGTGCCAGCAGCTTTCAGGGTCCTTCTGGCTACACCTTC. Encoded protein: CASSFQGPSGYTF.

The CDR3 region is CASSQRGGYNSPLHF. The CDR3 region has the DNA TGCGCCAGCAGCCAAAGGGGGGGCTATAATTCACCCCTCCACTTT. The chain carries TRBV4-1 and TRBJ1-6, with a weak D call TRBD1 (6 bases). V lost 2 bases and J 3 bases, leaving 8 bases between the germline ends. The germline CDR1 and CDR2 sequences are MGHRA and YSYEKL. CDR3 length: 15 residues.

CDR3 region: CASSSRGGSGNTIYF. Written as DNA, the CDR3 is TGTGCCAGCTCTTCGAGGGGTGGCTCTGGAAACACCATATATTTT. The chain is built from TRBV18 and TRBJ1-3; TRBD1 is a possible D gene (5 bases). This CDR3 region has 15 residues. The V gene lost 6 bases and the J gene lost 0 bases, with 12 bases spanning the gap. From germline, CDR1 is KGHSH and CDR2 LQKENI.

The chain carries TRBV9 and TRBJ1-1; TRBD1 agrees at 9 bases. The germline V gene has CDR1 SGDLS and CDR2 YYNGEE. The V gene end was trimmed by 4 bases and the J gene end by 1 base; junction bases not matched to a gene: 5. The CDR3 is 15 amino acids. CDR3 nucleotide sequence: TGTGCCAGCAGCACCGGACAGGGGAAGAACACTGAAGCTTTCTTT. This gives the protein CASSTGQGKNTEAFF.

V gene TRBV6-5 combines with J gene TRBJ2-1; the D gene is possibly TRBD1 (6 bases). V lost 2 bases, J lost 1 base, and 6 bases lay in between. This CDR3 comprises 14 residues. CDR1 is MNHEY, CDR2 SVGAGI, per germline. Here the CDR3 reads CASSYRGSYNEQFF. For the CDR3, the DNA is TGTGCCAGCAGTTACAGGGGGTCCTACAATGAGCAGTTCTTC.

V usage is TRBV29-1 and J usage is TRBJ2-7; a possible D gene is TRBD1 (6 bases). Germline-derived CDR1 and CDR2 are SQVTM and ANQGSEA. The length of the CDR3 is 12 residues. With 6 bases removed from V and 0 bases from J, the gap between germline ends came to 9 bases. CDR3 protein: CSVQGYSYEQYF. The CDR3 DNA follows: TGCAGCGTACAGGGATACTCCTACGAGCAGTACTTC.

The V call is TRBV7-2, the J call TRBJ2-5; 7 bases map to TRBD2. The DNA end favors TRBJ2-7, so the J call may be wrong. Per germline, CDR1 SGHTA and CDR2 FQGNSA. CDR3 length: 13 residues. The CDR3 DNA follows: TGTGCCAGCAGCTTACGGGGGGTCTACGAGCAGTACTTC. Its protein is CASSLRGVYEQYF.

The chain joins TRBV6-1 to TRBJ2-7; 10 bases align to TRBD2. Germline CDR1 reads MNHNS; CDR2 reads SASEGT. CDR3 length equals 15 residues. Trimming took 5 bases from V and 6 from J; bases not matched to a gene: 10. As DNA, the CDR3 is TGTGCCAGCAGTCCTATGAGCGGGGGGGCCGTCGAGCAGTACTTC. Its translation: CASSPMSGGAVEQYF.

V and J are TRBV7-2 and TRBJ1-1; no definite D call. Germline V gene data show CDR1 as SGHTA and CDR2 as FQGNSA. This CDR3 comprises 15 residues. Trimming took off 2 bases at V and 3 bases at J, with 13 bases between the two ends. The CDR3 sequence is CASSLNVGVYTEAFF. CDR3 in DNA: TGTGCCAGCAGCTTAAATGTCGGGGTCTACACTGAAGCTTTCTTT.

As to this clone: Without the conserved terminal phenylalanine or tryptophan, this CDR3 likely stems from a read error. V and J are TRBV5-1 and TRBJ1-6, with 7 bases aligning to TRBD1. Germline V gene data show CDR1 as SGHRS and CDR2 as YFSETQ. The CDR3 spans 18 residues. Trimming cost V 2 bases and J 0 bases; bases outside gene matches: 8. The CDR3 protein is CASSFFPTGSSYNSPLHL. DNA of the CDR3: TGCGCCAGCAGCTTCTTCCCGACAGGGAGCTCCTATAATTCACCCCTCCACCTT.

CDR3 nucleotides: TGTGCCAGCAGCCGCGACAGCGTCAATCAGCCCCAGCATTTT. Encoded protein: CASSRDSVNQPQHF. This chain connects TRBV6-6 to TRBJ1-5; TRBD1 is a possible D gene (5 bases). Trimming cost V 6 bases and J 3 bases, with 12 bases left between them. The germline V gene encodes CDR1 MNHNY and CDR2 SVGAGI (reference sequence). CDR3 size: 14 residues.